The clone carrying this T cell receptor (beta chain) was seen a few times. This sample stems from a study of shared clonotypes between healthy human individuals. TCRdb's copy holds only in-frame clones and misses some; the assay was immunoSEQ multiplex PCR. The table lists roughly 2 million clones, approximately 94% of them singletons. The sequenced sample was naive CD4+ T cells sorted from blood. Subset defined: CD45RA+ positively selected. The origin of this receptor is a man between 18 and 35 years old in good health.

The CDR3 spells CAWNLGVNSPLHF. The CDR3 DNA is TGTGCCTGGAATCTAGGGGTTAATTCACCCCTCCACTTT. This chain connects TRBV30 to TRBJ1-6; weak D call: TRBD1 (5 bases). Trimming pared 4 bases from V and 6 bases from J, leaving 10 bases between. The CDR3 runs 13 residues. The germline CDR1 and CDR2 sequences are GTSNPN and SVGIG (reference sequence).